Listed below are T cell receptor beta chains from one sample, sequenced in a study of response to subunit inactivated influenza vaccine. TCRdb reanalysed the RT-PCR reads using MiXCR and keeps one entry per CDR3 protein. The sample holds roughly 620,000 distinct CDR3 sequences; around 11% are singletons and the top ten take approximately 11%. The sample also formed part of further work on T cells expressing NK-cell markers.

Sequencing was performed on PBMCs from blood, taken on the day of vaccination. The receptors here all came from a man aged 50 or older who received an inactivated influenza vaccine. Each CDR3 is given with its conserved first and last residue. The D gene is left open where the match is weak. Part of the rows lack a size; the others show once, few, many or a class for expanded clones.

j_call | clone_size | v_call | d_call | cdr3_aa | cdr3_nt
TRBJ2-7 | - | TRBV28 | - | CASSLWSASSYEQYF | TGTGCCAGCAGTTTATGGTCGGCTAGCTCCTACGAGCAGTACTTC
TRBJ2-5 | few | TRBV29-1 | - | CSVESRETQYF | TGCAGCGTTGAGTCCAGAGAGACCCAGTACTTC
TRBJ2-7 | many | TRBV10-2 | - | CASSDLTVYEQYF | TGCGCCAGCAGTGATTTGACAGTCTACGAGCAGTACTTC
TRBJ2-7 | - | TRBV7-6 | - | CASSFRASDEQYF | TGTGCCAGCAGCTTTCGGGCTAGCGACGAGCAGTACTTC
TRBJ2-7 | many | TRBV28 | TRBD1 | CASRDQTGWYEQYF | TGTGCCAGCAGGGACCAGACAGGGTGGTACGAGCAGTACTTC
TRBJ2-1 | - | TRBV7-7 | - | CASSLAQGNEQFF | TGTGCCAGCAGCTTAGCGCAGGGGAATGAGCAGTTCTTC
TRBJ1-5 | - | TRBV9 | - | CASSVDPGNQPQHF | TGTGCCAGCAGCGTTGACCCGGGGAATCAGCCCCAGCATTTT
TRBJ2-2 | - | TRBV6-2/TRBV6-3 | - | CASSSGTVRREFAGELFF | TGTGCCAGCTCATCCGGGACCGTGCGGAGGGAGTTTGCCGGGGAGCTGTTTTTT
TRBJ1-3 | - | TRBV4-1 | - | CASSQDRNSGNTIYF | TGCGCCAGCAGCCAAGACAGAAACTCTGGAAACACCATATATTTT
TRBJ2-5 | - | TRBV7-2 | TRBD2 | CASSSLAGGGKTQYF | TGTGCCAGCAGCTCTCTAGCGGGGGGCGGAAAGACCCAGTACTTC
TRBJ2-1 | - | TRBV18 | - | CASSPRVGLYNEQFF | TGTGCCAGCTCACCTAGGGTAGGACTCTACAATGAGCAGTTCTTC
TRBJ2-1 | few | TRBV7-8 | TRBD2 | CASSSYRTSGTYNEQFF | TGTGCCAGCAGCTCATATCGGACTAGCGGGACCTACAATGAGCAGTTCTTC
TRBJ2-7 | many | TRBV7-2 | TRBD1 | CASSLAGRGPYEQYF | TGTGCCAGCAGCTTAGCTGGCAGGGGGCCCTACGAGCAGTACTTC
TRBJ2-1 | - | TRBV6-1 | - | CASSGRPGRFF | TGTGCCAGCAGCGGACGCCCGGGCCGGTTCTTC